These 17 T cell receptor beta chains were sequenced from one sample in a study of cytomegalovirus exposure and HLA in healthy donors. A multiplex PCR was run with 60 Vbeta primers and 13 Jbeta primers. Only in-frame clones appear in the TCRdb table, and some are missing; sequencing was by immunoSEQ multiplex PCR. The data show some 150,000 clones, 77% seen once. The sample comprised PBMCs. Receptor source: a middle-aged woman in good health and CMV-seronegative.

A word on this clone: Other DNA sequences in this sample translate to the same CDR3. J is TRBJ1-5 and V is TRBV7-2; a possible D gene is TRBD1 (6 bases). The V gene's germline CDR1 is SGHTA and CDR2 FQGNSA. The CDR3 is made up of 14 amino acids. The V end was cut by 1 base, the J end by 2 bases, with 6 bases between. CDR3: CASSLGQGNQPQHF. CDR3 coding DNA: TGTGCCAGCAGCTTAGGACAGGGCAATCAGCCCCAGCATTTT.

The chain joins TRBV7-4 to TRBJ2-1; weak D call: TRBD2 (5 bases). Germline loops: CDR1 SGHVT, CDR2 SQSDAQ. V dropped 1 base and J dropped 5 bases, with 21 bases sitting between them. The CDR3 has 18 amino acids. CDR3 in amino acids: CASSLGLAGEGRNNEQFF. CDR3 bases: TGTGCCAGCAGCTTAGGCCTAGCCGGGGAAGGGAGAAACAATGAGCAGTTCTTC.

Notes on this clone: Germline is not matched at one junction end, which may reflect a read error. The gene calls are TRBV7-9 and TRBJ2-4; tentatively, D is TRBD2 (5 bases). The germline gives CDR1 SEHNR, CDR2 FQNEAQ (reference sequence). The CDR3 is 12 residues long. The CDR3 DNA is TGTGCCAGCAGCTCCGGCCGACGGGGAAGTGTGTTC. It encodes CASSSGRRGSVF.

The chain couples TRBV5-1 to TRBJ1-2; 7 nucleotides align to TRBD1. Germline V lookup: CDR1 SGHRS, CDR2 YFSETQ. CDR3 length equals 14 residues. V shed 4 bases and J 6 bases; nucleotides not matched to a gene: 9. In DNA form, the CDR3 reads TGCGCCAGCAGCCCCCAGGGGGGAACGGATGGCTACACCTTC. Residues: CASSPQGGTDGYTF.

The chain has TRBV5-6 and TRBJ2-1, with D perhaps matching TRBD2 (5 bases). The CDR3 is 12 residues long. CDR1 and CDR2 (germline): SGHDT, YYEEEE. V lost 4 bases and J 8 bases, leaving 10 bases between the germline ends. This CDR3 is CASSPWTDEQFF. The CDR3 DNA sequence: TGTGCCAGCAGCCCGTGGACTGATGAGCAGTTCTTC.

V is TRBV6-1 and J is TRBJ1-3; D uncertain. CDR1 and CDR2 (germline): MNHNS, SASEGT. Deletions cut 0 bases from V and 0 bases from J, with 9 bases between. CDR3 length: 16 amino acids. The CDR3 DNA sequence: TGTGCCAGCAGTGAAGCGCACAGACCCTCTGGAAACACCATATATTTT. Translating gives CASSEAHRPSGNTIYF.

This clone has a handful of counts. The chain carries TRBV28 and TRBJ1-1, with D perhaps matching TRBD1 (5 bases). V was pared by 1 base and J by 5 bases, with 8 bases between. CDR1 and CDR2 (germline): MDHEN, SYDVKM. The CDR3 is made up of 13 amino acids. CDR3 in DNA: TGTGCCAGCAGTTTATCAGGGTGGACTGAAGCTTTCTTT. Its protein is CASSLSGWTEAFF. Looking up the rest from reference TRBV28 and TRBJ1-1 gives the full variable domain: DVKVTQSSRYLVKRTGEKVFLECVQDMDHENMFWYRQDPGLGLRLIYFSYDVKMKEKGDIPEGYSVSREKKERFSLILESASTNQTSMYLCASSLSGWTEAFFGQGTRLTVV.

The gene calls are TRBV30 and TRBJ2-7; 10 bases agree with TRBD1. J was trimmed by 3 bases and V by 1 base; bases with no gene match: 3. Per the germline V gene, CDR1 is GTSNPN and CDR2 is SVGIG (reference sequence). The CDR3 consists of 14 residues. The DNA of the CDR3 is TGTGCCTGGAGTGCCTGGGACAGGGGCTACGAGCAGTACTTC. Translated, it gives CAWSAWDRGYEQYF.

This chain uses TRBV7-8 with TRBJ1-6, with TRBD1 identical over 9 bases. The CDR3 contains 16 residues. With V trimmed by 2 bases and J by 7 bases, 6 bases remained unmatched. Per germline, CDR1 SGHVS and CDR2 FQNEAQ. CDR3 coding DNA: TGTGCCAGCAGCTTAAGTTACAGGGGGCCAAATTCACCCCTCCACTTT. Translating it yields CASSLSYRGPNSPLHF.

This sequence joins TRBV5-6 and TRBJ2-1; D possibly corresponds to TRBD1 (6 bases). Trimming stripped 4 bases from V and 0 bases from J, with 17 bases between. The CDR3 consists of 17 residues. The V gene's germline CDR1 is SGHDT and CDR2 YYEEEE. CDR3 sequence (DNA): TGTGCCAGCAGCACCAGAAACAGGGCGAGCTCCTACAATGAGCAGTTCTTC. It encodes CASSTRNRASSYNEQFF. Combining the CDR3 with reference TRBV5-6 and TRBJ2-1 gives the whole variable domain DAGVTQSPTHLIKTRGQQVTLRCSPKSGHDTVSWYQQALGQGPQFIFQYYEEEERQRGNFPDRFSGHQFPNYSSELNVNALLLGDSALYLCASSTRNRASSYNEQFFGPGTRLTVL.

The chain recombines TRBV27 with TRBJ2-3, with 7 bases fitting TRBD1. The CDR3 spans 17 residues. After removal of 5 bases from V and 5 bases from J, the junction contained 16 bases not matched to a gene. Germline V gene data show CDR1 as MNHEY and CDR2 as SMNVEV (reference sequence). CDR3 amino acids: CASSPRTGQPSQDTQYF. In nucleotides, the CDR3 is TGTGCCAGCAGTCCCAGGACGGGACAGCCGTCACAAGATACGCAGTATTTT.

The genes are TRBV27 and TRBJ1-2; TRBD1 matches 7 bases. Trimming took 7 bases from V and 4 from J; bases not matched to a gene: 12. This CDR3 has 15 residues. The germline CDR1 and CDR2 sequences are MNHEY and SMNVEV (reference sequence). In nucleotides, the CDR3 is TGTGCCAGCACCCCGACAGGGTCCTTCCGCTATGGCTACACCTTC. It is translated as CASTPTGSFRYGYTF.

This sequence joins TRBV6-5 and TRBJ2-7; tentatively, D is TRBD1 (6 bases). Between the trimmed V and J ends, which lost 5 bases and 4 bases, there was a span of 9 bases. The length of the CDR3 is 12 residues. The germline gives CDR1 MNHEY, CDR2 SVGAGI. CDR3 protein: CASSQGPYEQYF. The CDR3 DNA reads TGTGCCAGCAGTCAGGGGCCTTACGAGCAGTACTTC.

This clone occurred once. The chain is built from TRBV5-6 and TRBJ2-3; no clear D gene. This CDR3 spans 15 amino acids. V lost 0 bases and J lost 0, with 8 bases in between. Germline CDR1 SGHDT, CDR2 YYEEEE. Here the CDR3 DNA reads TGTGCCAGCAGCTTGGGACTCCTGAGCACAGATACGCAGTATTTT. It is translated as CASSLGLLSTDTQYF.

This rearrangement joins TRBV7-9 to TRBJ1-1, with 8 bases fitting TRBD1. This CDR3 is built from 15 residues. J gave up 1 base and V 1 base, and 2 bases lay outside the gene matches. Germline-derived CDR1 and CDR2 are SEHNR and FQNEAQ (reference sequence). Written as DNA, the CDR3 is TGTGCCAGCAGCTTAGGGACAGGGCCGAACACTGAAGCTTTCTTT. This gives the protein CASSLGTGPNTEAFF.

The J gene is TRBJ1-3, the V gene TRBV4-3; a possible D gene is TRBD1 (6 bases). Trimming removed 1 base at V and 0 bases at J, with 16 bases between. The CDR3 contains 18 residues. CDR1 is LGHNA, CDR2 YSLEER, per germline. The CDR3 nucleotides are TGCGCCAGCAGCCAAGGAGATCTAGGGACAAACTCTGGAAACACCATATATTTT. Translating gives CASSQGDLGTNSGNTIYF.

The chain carries TRBV27 and TRBJ1-1; tentative D call: TRBD1 (6 bases). The CDR3 runs to 15 residues. Trimming took off 7 bases at V and 0 bases at J, with 15 bases between the two ends. Germline V CDR1 and CDR2: MNHEY, SMNVEV (reference sequence). In DNA form, the CDR3 reads TGTGCCAGCAACCCGTATGGGGGCCTGAACACTGAAGCTTTCTTT. Amino acids: CASNPYGGLNTEAFF.